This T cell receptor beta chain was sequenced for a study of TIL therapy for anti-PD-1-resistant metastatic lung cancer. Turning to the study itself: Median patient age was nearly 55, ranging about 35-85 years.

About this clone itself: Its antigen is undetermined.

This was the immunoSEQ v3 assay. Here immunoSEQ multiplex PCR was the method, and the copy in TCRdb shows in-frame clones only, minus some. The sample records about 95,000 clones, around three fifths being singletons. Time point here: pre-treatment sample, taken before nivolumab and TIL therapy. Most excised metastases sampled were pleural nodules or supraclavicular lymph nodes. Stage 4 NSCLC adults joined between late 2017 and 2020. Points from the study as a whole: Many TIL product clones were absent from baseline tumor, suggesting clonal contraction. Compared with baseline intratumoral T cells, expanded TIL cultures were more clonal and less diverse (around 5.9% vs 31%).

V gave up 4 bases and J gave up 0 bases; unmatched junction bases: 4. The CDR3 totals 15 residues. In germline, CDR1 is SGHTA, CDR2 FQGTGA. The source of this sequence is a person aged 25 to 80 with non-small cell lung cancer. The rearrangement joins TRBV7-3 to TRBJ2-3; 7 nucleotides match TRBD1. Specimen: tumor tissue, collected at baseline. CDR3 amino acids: CASSSRQGSTDTQYF. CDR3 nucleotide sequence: TGTGCCAGCAGCTCAAGACAGGGTAGCACAGATACGCAGTATTTT.